This T cell receptor (beta chain) was recovered during a study of vaccination effects on CD4 cells after COVID-19. Study-level information: The vaccine given was either BNT162b2 or mRNA-1273, in two doses. Study conclusions and caveats: After vaccination of healthy people, only 1 of 255 vaccine-induced clones cross-reacted with common cold coronaviruses.

Trimming removed 2 bases at V and 4 bases at J, with 17 bases between. Looked up from germline, CDR1 is MNHEY and CDR2 is SVGAGI. The CDR3 is 16 residues long. Repertoires were generated with immunoSEQ multiplex PCR, while TCRdb's copy carries only in-frame clones and drops some. Of 20,000 to 25,000 clones listed, roughly two thirds were seen once; the top ten hold approximately 10%. Ahead of sequencing, the ViraFEST assay grew antigen-specific CD4+ T cells using viral peptide pools. A roughly 10-day culture period preceded the isolation of CD4+ T cells. Vaccinees lacked prior SARS-CoV-2 infection and tested negative for nucleocapsid antibodies. This clone was detected only once. Its specificity is unknown.

This specimen consisted of CD4+ T cells from PBMCs cultured with HCoV-NL63 spike peptides, obtained before COVID-19 vaccination. The rearrangement uses TRBV6-5 and TRBJ1-2; no clear D. This TCR was sampled from a human donor who received a COVID-19 vaccine. The CDR3 sequence: CASSYGGTKFVYGYTF. In DNA form, the CDR3 reads TGTGCCAGCAGTTACGGCGGCACAAAATTTGTCTATGGCTACACCTTC.